Here is one T cell receptor (beta chain) with its context. At one end the junction does not follow the germline gene, possibly because of a read error. This sample was taken from a study of CD4 and CD8 cells across lung adenocarcinoma regions. CDR1 is SGHTA and CDR2 is FQGNSA in the germline V gene. This CDR3 is 16 amino acids long. Donors had localized lung adenocarcinoma, a non-small cell lung cancer. From the PCR reads, TCRdb called clonotypes with MiXCR, one entry per CDR3 protein. Counted here are about 27,000 distinct CDR3 sequences, 53% occurring once; the ten biggest clones make up under 50%. J is TRBJ2-3 and V is TRBV7-2, with 10 positions matching TRBD2. Sample: CD8+ T cells from the center of a lung tumor. The TCR sequence derives from a male donor with lung adenocarcinoma. The CD4 and CD8 labels of this study may be unreliable. The CDR3: CASSLALAGRADMQTF. As DNA, the CDR3 is TGTGCCAGCAGCTTAGCACTAGCGGGGAGAGCAGATATGCAGACTTTT.